Here is one T cell receptor beta chain with its context. The data were obtained in a study of technical replicates of blood from a few donors. The table came from immunoSEQ multiplex PCR; TCRdb's copy has only in-frame clones and leaves some out. The sample holds 65,000 to 80,000 clones, almost 99% seen once. The germline V and J ends were trimmed by 0 bases and 7 bases, with 8 bases remaining between them. CDR1 is MNHNS and CDR2 is SASEGT in the germline V gene. The CDR3 is 13 residues long. This receptor was identified in a human donor in good health. V and J are TRBV6-1 and TRBJ2-3; D not certain. The sequencing sample was made of T cells isolated from PBMCs. CDR3 region: CASSEAIDYTQYF. The CDR3 coding sequence is TGTGCCAGCAGTGAAGCCATAGACTATACGCAGTATTTT.